The clone carrying this TCR beta chain occurred a few times. Its specificity is unknown. Molecular barcoding with unique molecular identifiers was used for the TCRbeta library. TCRdb recomputed calls from the PCR reads with MiXCR, one row per CDR3 protein. The sample holds some 180,000 distinct CDR3 sequences, approximately 6.9% seen once. These data are taken from a study of T-cell reconstitution after alpha-beta-depleted transplantation in children. Study-wide results and limits: Several hundred rapidly expanded clones from non-depleted graft cells reportedly supplied alpha-beta T cells about two months post-transplant.

The sequence was collected from a boy younger than 10 with acute lymphoblastic leukemia, due to receive a stem cell transplant. The source material was PBMCs, sampled before TCRalphabeta/CD19-depleted stem cell transplant.

The CDR3 here is CASSLDGVDTEAFF. CDR3 DNA sequence: TGTGCCAGCAGCTTAGATGGGGTGGACACTGAAGCTTTCTTT. The rearrangement uses TRBV7-8 and TRBJ1-1; D gene uncertain. The CDR3 covers 14 residues. CDR1 and CDR2 from the germline V gene are SGHVS and FQNEAQ. Trimming took off 1 base at V and 3 bases at J, with 9 bases between the two ends.